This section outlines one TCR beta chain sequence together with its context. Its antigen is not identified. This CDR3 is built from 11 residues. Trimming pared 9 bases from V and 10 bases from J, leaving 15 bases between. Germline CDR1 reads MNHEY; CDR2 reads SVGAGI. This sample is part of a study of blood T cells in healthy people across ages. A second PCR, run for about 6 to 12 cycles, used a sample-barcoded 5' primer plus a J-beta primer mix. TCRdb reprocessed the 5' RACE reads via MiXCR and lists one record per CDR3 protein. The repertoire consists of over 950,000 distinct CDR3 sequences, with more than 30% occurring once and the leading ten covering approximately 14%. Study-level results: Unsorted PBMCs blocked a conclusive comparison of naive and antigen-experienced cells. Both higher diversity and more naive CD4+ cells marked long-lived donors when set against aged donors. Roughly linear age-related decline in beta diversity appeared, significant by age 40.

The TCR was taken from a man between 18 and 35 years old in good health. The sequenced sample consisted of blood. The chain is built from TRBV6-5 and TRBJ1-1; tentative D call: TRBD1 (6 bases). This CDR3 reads CASRKGQGAFF. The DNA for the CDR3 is TGTGCCAGTAGAAAGGGACAAGGAGCTTTCTTT.